This TCR beta chain came from a study of cytomegalovirus exposure and HLA in healthy donors. Notes on the study in general: Cytomegalovirus-associated TCR beta chains were listed, numbering some 170.

Points on this clone: Antigen unknown.

Trimming at V came to 3 bases and at J to 5 bases, leaving 9 bases not matched to a gene. Germline CDR1 SGHNT, CDR2 YYREEE (reference sequence). The CDR3 has 15 residues. The study ran its PCR with 60 Vbeta and 13 Jbeta primers. Produced via immunoSEQ multiplex PCR; TCRdb's table is partial and in-frame only. The profile shows around 180,000 clones, more than 80% of them singletons. The TCR originated in a man younger than 35 in good health and CMV-seronegative. The sequenced sample consisted of PBMCs. V gene TRBV5-4 combines with J gene TRBJ2-7; TRBD1 matches at 9 bases. The CDR3, as DNA: TGTGCCAGCAGCTATGGGACAGGGTTGCACGACGAGCAGTACTTC. Its translation is CASSYGTGLHDEQYF.